The sequence of this T cell receptor beta chain was determined in a study of blood T cell repertoires in COVID-19. Study as a whole: Acute and convalescent COVID-19 samples came from the United States, Italy and Spain. T cells, B-cell-depleted T cells, or PBMCs supplied cDNA or gDNA.

Germline-derived CDR1 and CDR2 are LNHDA and SQIVND (reference sequence). The CDR3 runs 15 residues. Trimming took off 5 bases at V and 4 bases at J, with 16 bases between the two ends. Under the authors' procedure: Estimated nucleated cell counts came from reference gene primer amplification. Assay: immunoSEQ multiplex PCR; the TCRdb copy retains only in-frame clones and omits some. That table supplies the V and J calls and clone size; D and trimming were determined from the DNA. The repertoire has 70,000 or so clones, 86% of them found once; the top ten carry roughly 3.9%. This clone was detected once.

The source of this sequence is a man between 65 and 85 years old with active COVID-19. Specimen: peripheral blood. The chain is built from TRBV19 and TRBJ2-3, with no clear D. Written as DNA, the CDR3 is TGTGCCAGTAGTCCCCTCTACGTTGGTGCAGATACGCAGTATTTT. Its protein is CASSPLYVGADTQYF.